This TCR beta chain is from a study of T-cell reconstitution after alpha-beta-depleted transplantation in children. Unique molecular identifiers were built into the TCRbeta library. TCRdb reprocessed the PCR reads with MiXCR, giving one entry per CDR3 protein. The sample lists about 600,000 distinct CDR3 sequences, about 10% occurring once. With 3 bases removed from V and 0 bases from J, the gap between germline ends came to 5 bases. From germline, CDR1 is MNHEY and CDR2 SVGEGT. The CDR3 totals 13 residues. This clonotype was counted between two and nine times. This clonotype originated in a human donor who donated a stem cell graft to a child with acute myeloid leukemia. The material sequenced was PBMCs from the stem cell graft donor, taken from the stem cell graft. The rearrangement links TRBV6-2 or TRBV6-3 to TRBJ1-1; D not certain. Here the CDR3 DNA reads TGTGCCAGCAGTTATCAGATGAACACTGAAGCTTTCTTT. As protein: CASSYQMNTEAFF.